This T cell receptor beta chain was retrieved from a study of CD8+ T cells in alopecia areata. Noted treatment: oral pan-JAK inhibitor, 5-10 mg twice daily. The sample holds a few counts of this clone. The antigen is undetermined. The study, taken as a whole, reports: Scalp lesions, especially in alopecia totalis/universalis, had higher clonality than normal scalp.

Extracted RNA was reverse transcribed, and the resulting cDNA served as sequencing template. Using immunoSEQ multiplex PCR, the repertoire was profiled, and TCRdb retains in-frame clones only, with some absent. This sample has around 270,000 clones; about three fifths occur once, and the top ten carry about 1.8%. The sample here was CD4+ T cells sorted from blood, taken at week 24, from a patient treated with tofacitinib. This clonotype originated in a human donor with alopecia areata.

The CDR3 DNA sequence: TGTGCCAGCAGCCAACAGTGGAGCGGCAATCAGCCCCAGCATTTT. Translation gives CASSQQWSGNQPQHF. This chain connects TRBV4-2 to TRBJ1-5; no clear D gene. The CDR3 runs 15 residues. Germline CDR1 reads LGHNA; CDR2 reads YNFKEQ. V gave up 2 bases and J gave up 2 bases, with 10 bases separating them.